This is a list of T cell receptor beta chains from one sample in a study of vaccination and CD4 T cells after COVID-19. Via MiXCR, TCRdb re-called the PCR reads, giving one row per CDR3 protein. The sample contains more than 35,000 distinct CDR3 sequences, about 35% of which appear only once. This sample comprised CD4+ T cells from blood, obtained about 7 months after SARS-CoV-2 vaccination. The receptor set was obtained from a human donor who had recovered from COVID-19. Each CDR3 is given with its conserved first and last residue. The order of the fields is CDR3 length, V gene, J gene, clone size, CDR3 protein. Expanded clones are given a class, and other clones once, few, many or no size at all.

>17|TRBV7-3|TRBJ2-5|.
CASSPGLAGVWGETQYF
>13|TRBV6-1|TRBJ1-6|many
CASSDRENSPLHF
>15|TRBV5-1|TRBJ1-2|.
CASSLGTGSPYGYTF
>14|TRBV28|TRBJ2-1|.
CASSPLGPYNEQFF
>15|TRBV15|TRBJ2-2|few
CATSRGLSEPGELFF
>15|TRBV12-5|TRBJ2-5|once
CASGLGQGTGETQYF
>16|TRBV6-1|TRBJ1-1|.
CASSSGRGDDNTEAFF
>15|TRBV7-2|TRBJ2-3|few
CARRRREGRTDTQYF
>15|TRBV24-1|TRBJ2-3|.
CATSDLRAGTDTQYF
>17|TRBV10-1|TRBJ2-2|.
CASPRDEGAVRTGELFF
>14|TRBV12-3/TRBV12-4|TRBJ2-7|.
CASSPEGPTYEQYF
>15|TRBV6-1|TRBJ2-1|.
CASSPGLAGNNEQFF
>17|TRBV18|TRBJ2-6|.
CASSPGGSSSGANVLTF
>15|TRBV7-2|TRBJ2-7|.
CASSPLETRANEQYF
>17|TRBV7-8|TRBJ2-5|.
CASSLGVAGGLQETQYF
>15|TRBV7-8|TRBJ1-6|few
CASRKTRDSISPLHF
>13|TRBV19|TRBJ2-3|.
CASSPDGPSLQYF
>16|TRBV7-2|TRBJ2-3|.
CASSFHRDRGTDTQYF
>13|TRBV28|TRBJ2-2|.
CASSFTITGELFF
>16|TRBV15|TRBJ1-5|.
CATSREEGGINQPQHF
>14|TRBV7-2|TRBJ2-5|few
CASSLELGSETQYF
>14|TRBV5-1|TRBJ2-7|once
CASSLAQVSYEQYF
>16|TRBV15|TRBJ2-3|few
CATSSQGLKYTDTQYF
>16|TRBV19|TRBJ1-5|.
CASSPQGPYSNQPQHF
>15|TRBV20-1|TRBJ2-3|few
CSAGKGSVSTDTQYF
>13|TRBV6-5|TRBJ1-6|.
CASGLRAQSPLHF
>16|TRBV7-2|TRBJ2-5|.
CASSLALAGGTETQCF
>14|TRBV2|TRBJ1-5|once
CASLRAEGDQPQHF
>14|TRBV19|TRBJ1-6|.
CASSSGGNGSPLHF
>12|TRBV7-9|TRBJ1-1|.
CASSLIQEKAFF
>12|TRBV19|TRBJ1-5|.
CASSISNQPQHF
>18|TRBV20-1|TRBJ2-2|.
CSARDFMYLAGVSGELFF
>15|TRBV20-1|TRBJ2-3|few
CSVAGGKKGTDTQYF
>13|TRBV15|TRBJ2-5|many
CATSRDPGETQYF
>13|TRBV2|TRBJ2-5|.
CASSTQGRETQYF
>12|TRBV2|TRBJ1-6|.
CASSEEISPLHF
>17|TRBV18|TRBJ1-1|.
CASSPQGAPDLDTEAFF
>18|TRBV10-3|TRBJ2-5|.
CAISASSGLAGARETQYF
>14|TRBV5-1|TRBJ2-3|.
CASSLETLTDTQYF
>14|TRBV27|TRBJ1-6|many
CASSLGQNNSPLHF
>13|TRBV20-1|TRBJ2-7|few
CSALKIDSYEQYF
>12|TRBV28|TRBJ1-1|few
CASSTGRTEAFF
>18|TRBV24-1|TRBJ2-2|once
CATSGPNGLASNTGELFF
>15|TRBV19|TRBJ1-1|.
CASSKTRNMNTEAFF
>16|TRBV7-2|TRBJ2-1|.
CASSPTLAGVYNEQFF
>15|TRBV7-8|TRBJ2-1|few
CASSLGDRGPYEQFF
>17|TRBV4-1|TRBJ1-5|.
CASSQGSRWDGDQPQHF
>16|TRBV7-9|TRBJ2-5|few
CASSLMSGRARETQYF